The 14 T cell receptor beta chains presented below share a single source sample, sequenced in a study of T-cell reconstitution after alpha-beta-depleted transplantation in children. TCRbeta library preparation incorporated unique molecular identifiers. TCRdb used MiXCR to reprocess the PCR reads, holding one entry per CDR3 protein. Among 200,000 or so distinct CDR3 sequences, 6.3% were seen once, and the ten largest hold under 5%. The input for sequencing was PBMCs, taken before TCRalphabeta/CD19-depleted stem cell transplant. The origin of the receptors is a girl under three years old with combined immunodeficiency, due to receive a stem cell transplant.

At least ten counts were recorded for this clonotype. The V and J genes are TRBV6-5 and TRBJ2-1; 10 bases agree with TRBD2. V lost 2 bases and J lost 3; bases outside the gene matches: 4. CDR1 and CDR2 from the germline V gene are MNHEY and SVGAGI. This CDR3 has 16 amino acids. CDR3 amino acids: CASSYGLAGGYNEQFF. CDR3 bases: TGTGCCAGCAGTTACGGCTTAGCGGGGGGCTACAATGAGCAGTTCTTC.

This clonotype was seen many times. The chain links TRBV29-1 to TRBJ1-4; 9 bases map to TRBD1. With V trimmed by 1 base and J by 8 bases, 8 bases remained unmatched. The germline V gene has CDR1 SQVTM and CDR2 ANQGSEA. The CDR3 extends over 15 amino acids. The CDR3 coding sequence is TGCAGCGTTGAAGGTTACGGGACAGGGTGGGAAAAACTGTTTTTT. Protein sequence: CSVEGYGTGWEKLFF.

This clonotype appeared once. A much more abundant neighbour one base away suggests this may be a read error. As the CDR3 is not closed by the conserved phenylalanine or tryptophan, this likely results from a read error. The chain is built from TRBV19 and TRBJ2-5; 7 nucleotides line up with TRBD1. Per germline, CDR1 LNHDA and CDR2 SQIVND (reference sequence). The CDR3 length is 17 residues. Unmatched junction bases numbered 16, after V lost 6 bases and J lost 3 bases. CDR3 residues: CASSSTGVLVLKETQYC. The CDR3 nucleotides read TGTGCCAGTAGCTCAACAGGGGTCCTAGTCTTAAAAGAGACCCAGTACTGC.

This clonotype was seen repeatedly, ten times or more. The genes are TRBV27 and TRBJ2-6, with D tentatively TRBD1 (5 bases). V was pared by 6 bases and J by 4 bases, with 13 bases between. CDR1 is MNHEY and CDR2 is SMNVEV in the germline V gene (reference sequence). CDR3 size: 15 residues. Here the CDR3 reads CASSLRGSGANVLTF. The CDR3 nucleotides are TGTGCCAGCAGCTTAAGGGGTTCCGGGGCCAACGTCCTGACTTTC.

This clonotype was picked up many times. DNA for the CDR3: TGTGCCAGCAGCCAAGAAACCCCTAGCGGACAAGAGACCCAGTACTTC. This sequence encodes CASSQETPSGQETQYF. V and J are TRBV4-2 and TRBJ2-5; 7 nucleotides line up with TRBD2. The CDR3 runs to 16 residues. Germline CDR1 is LGHNA and CDR2 is YNFKEQ. The trim removed 0 bases at V and 2 bases at J, leaving 6 bases unmatched.

This clonotype was found many times. This chain connects TRBV27 to TRBJ2-7; 10 nucleotides line up with TRBD1. The CDR3 sequence is 15 residues long. Germline V gene lookup returns CDR1 MNHEY and CDR2 SMNVEV (reference sequence). Trimming cost V 7 bases and J 5 bases; bases outside gene matches: 11. The CDR3 protein is CASIPAGTGVHEQYF. DNA for the CDR3: TGTGCCAGCATTCCTGCCGGGACAGGGGTCCACGAGCAGTACTTC.

This clonotype was observed many times. V and J are TRBV28 and TRBJ2-7; 10 bases are a match to TRBD2. CDR3 length equals 16 residues. Germline assignment: CDR1 MDHEN and CDR2 SYDVKM. V shed 4 bases and J 0 bases; nucleotides not matched to a gene: 6. CDR3 in amino acids: CASSSQAGGNSYEQYF. In DNA, the CDR3 is TGTGCCAGCAGTTCCCAAGCGGGAGGGAACTCCTACGAGCAGTACTTC.

Ten or more counts support this clonotype. The chain has TRBV7-2 and TRBJ2-1, with a tentative D call TRBD1 (6 bases). This CDR3 contains 17 residues. Trimming took off 5 bases at V and 2 bases at J, with 19 bases between the two ends. CDR1 and CDR2 from the germline V gene are SGHTA and FQGNSA. CDR3 loop: CASSQMVYWGPYNEQFF. The CDR3 DNA reads TGTGCCAGCAGCCAAATGGTGTATTGGGGGCCCTACAATGAGCAGTTCTTC.

This clonotype was seen many times. This chain links TRBV20-1 with TRBJ2-7, with 10 nucleotides matching TRBD2. Germline V lookup: CDR1 DFQATT, CDR2 SNEGSKA (reference sequence). This CDR3 has 15 residues. Germline trimming cut 0 bases from V and 2 bases from J; bases unmatched to any gene: 4. The CDR3 sequence: CSARDPLAGAYEQYF. DNA of the CDR3: TGCAGTGCTAGAGATCCGCTAGCGGGAGCCTACGAGCAGTACTTC.

This clonotype was found many times. The chain employs TRBV29-1 and TRBJ2-5, with D uncertain. CDR1 SQVTM and CDR2 ANQGSEA come from the germline V gene. The CDR3 extends over 11 amino acids. V lost 4 bases and J lost 2, with 5 bases in between. The CDR3 loop reads CSVAEQETQYF. The CDR3, as DNA: TGCAGCGTTGCCGAGCAAGAGACCCAGTACTTC. Full variable domain (missing parts from reference TRBV29-1 and TRBJ2-5): SAVISQKPSRDICQRGTSLTIQCQVDSQVTMMFWYRQQPGQSLTLIATANQGSEATYESGFVIDKFPISRPNLTFSTLTVSNMSPEDSSIYLCSVAEQETQYFGPGTRLLVL.

As concerns this clonotype: The conserved phenylalanine or tryptophan normally closing the CDR3 is absent here, so this likely arose from a read error. The V call is TRBV24-1, the J call TRBJ2-1; possibly TRBD1 for D (5 bases). CDR1 KGHDR and CDR2 SFDVKD come from the germline V gene. The CDR3 sequence is 15 residues long. The V end was cut by 3 bases, the J end by 5 bases, with 13 bases between. CDR3 region: CATSDVPRQNNEQFI. CDR3 sequence (DNA): TGTGCCACCAGTGATGTACCTAGACAGAACAATGAGCAGTTCATC.

The chain has TRBV4-3 and TRBJ2-3, with no clear D. This CDR3 has 15 residues. V lost 0 bases to trimming and J lost 1 base, with 8 bases between them. The germline CDR1 and CDR2 sequences are LGHNA and YSLEER. CDR3 loop: CASSQDQDRTDTQYF. The CDR3 nucleotides read TGCGCCAGCAGCCAAGATCAGGACCGCACAGATACGCAGTATTTT.

This clonotype was counted at least ten times. The V and J genes are TRBV4-2 and TRBJ2-5; 9 nucleotides line up with TRBD2. Per the germline V gene, CDR1 is LGHNA and CDR2 is YNFKEQ. This CDR3 has 16 residues. After removal of 3 bases from V and 1 base from J, the junction contained 6 bases not matched to a gene. The CDR3 DNA follows: TGTGCCAGCAGCCAGGAACTAGCGGGCCTCCAAGAGACCCAGTACTTC. It translates to CASSQELAGLQETQYF.

This clonotype was observed at least ten times. The DNA for the CDR3 is TGTGCCACCAGCAGAGTATTTGGAATCTCTGGGGCCAACGTCCTGACTTTC. It is translated as CATSRVFGISGANVLTF. The chain is built from TRBV15 and TRBJ2-6, with D unresolved. The CDR3 sequence is 17 residues long. Germline-derived CDR1 and CDR2 are LNHNV and YYDKDF (reference sequence). V was pared by 1 base and J by 0 bases, with 10 bases between.